The 27 T cell receptor beta chains below were found in one sample sequenced in a study of T cells after posttransplantation cyclophosphamide. Sequencing was performed with immunoSEQ multiplex PCR; in TCRdb, only in-frame clones are kept and a portion is missing. Of 23,000 or so clones listed, approximately 98% are singletons. Sequenced sample: naive CD8+ T cells sorted from PBMCs. All receptors come from a man in his forties in good health, CMV-negative, and a related stem cell transplant donor.

The chain has TRBV29-1 and TRBJ2-7, with 7 bases fitting TRBD1. The junction had 12 bases not matched to a gene; V was cut back by 4 bases and J by 3 bases. The CDR3 sequence is 15 residues long. The germline V gene has CDR1 SQVTM and CDR2 ANQGSEA. The CDR3 DNA sequence: TGCAGCGTTGGGCTGGGGGACAGACCCTTCTACGAGCAGTACTTC. Amino acid sequence: CSVGLGDRPFYEQYF.

The chain has TRBV29-1 and TRBJ2-1, with TRBD2 matching over 10 bases. This CDR3 is built from 13 residues. Germline-derived CDR1 and CDR2 are SQVTM and ANQGSEA. Trimming cost V 5 bases and J 5 bases; bases outside gene matches: 3. CDR3 sequence (DNA): TGCAGCGTTAGGACTAGCGGACACAATGAGCAGTTCTTC. Protein product: CSVRTSGHNEQFF.

The CDR3 DNA is TGCGCCAGCAGCCAAGCGGAGGGTGATACGCAGTATTTT. Amino acid sequence: CASSQAEGDTQYF. This sequence joins TRBV4-1 and TRBJ2-3, with D perhaps TRBD2 (6 bases). Germline V gene data show CDR1 as MGHRA and CDR2 as YSYEKL. The V end lost 1 base, the J end lost 6 bases, and 8 bases lay between the germline ends. This CDR3 region has 13 residues.

V is TRBV10-1 and J is TRBJ2-2; unclear D gene. V was shortened by 3 bases and J by 4 bases, with 9 bases between the two germline ends. In germline, CDR1 is WNHNN, CDR2 SYGVQD (reference sequence). The CDR3 totals 14 residues. As DNA, the CDR3 is TGCGCCAGCAGTGAAGTTCCGGGCACCGGGGAGCTGTTTTTT. Its translation: CASSEVPGTGELFF.

CDR3 DNA sequence: TGTGCCAGCAGCCGGGAGCTAGGCTACAATGAGCAGTTCTTC. Encoded protein: CASSRELGYNEQFF. The rearrangement uses TRBV27 and TRBJ2-1, with a tentative D call TRBD2 (6 bases). There are 14 residues in the CDR3. CDR1 is MNHEY and CDR2 is SMNVEV in the germline V gene (reference sequence). V lost 6 bases to trimming and J lost 3 bases, with 12 bases between them.

V is TRBV7-2 and J is TRBJ2-3; tentative D call: TRBD1 (6 bases). Trimming cost V 5 bases and J 5 bases, with 20 bases left between them. Germline assignment: CDR1 SGHTA and CDR2 FQGNSA. CDR3 length: 16 amino acids. The CDR3, as DNA: TGTGCCAGCAGCCCCCATCTCAGGGGATTTGTAGATACGCAGTATTTT. Protein sequence: CASSPHLRGFVDTQYF.

Here the CDR3 reads CASSAWSSGANVLTF. CDR3 DNA sequence: TGTGCCAGCAGTGCCTGGAGTTCTGGGGCCAACGTCCTGACTTTC. The rearrangement uses TRBV27 and TRBJ2-6; D remains ambiguous. CDR1 MNHEY and CDR2 SMNVEV come from the germline V gene (reference sequence). CDR3 length equals 15 residues. V was cut by 5 bases and J by 1 base, with 9 bases left in between.

The chain employs TRBV28 and TRBJ2-5; the D is unclear. CDR3 length equals 11 residues. Germline CDR1 is MDHEN and CDR2 is SYDVKM. V was shortened by 8 bases and J by 2 bases, with 6 bases between the two germline ends. The CDR3 here is CASGLQETQYF. CDR3 bases: TGTGCCAGCGGCTTGCAAGAGACCCAGTACTTC.

V gene TRBV19 combines with J gene TRBJ2-1, with TRBD2 matching 12 bases. V shed 9 bases and J 4 bases; nucleotides not matched to a gene: 4. CDR1 is LNHDA and CDR2 is SQIVND in the germline V gene (reference sequence). The CDR3 spans 14 residues. The CDR3 nucleotides read TGTGCCAGCTCGGGACTAGCGGGTTACAATGAGCAGTTCTTC. Its protein is CASSGLAGYNEQFF.

The V call is TRBV7-6, the J call TRBJ2-1; TRBD2 agrees at 8 bases. The germline V gene encodes CDR1 SGHVS and CDR2 FNYEAQ. This CDR3 spans 18 amino acids. The V and J ends lost 1 base and 0 bases, in that order; junction bases with no gene match: 8. CDR3 DNA sequence: TGTGCCAGCAGCTTAGGGGTGGCGGGAGGCACCTCCTACAATGAGCAGTTCTTC. Translation gives CASSLGVAGGTSYNEQFF.

The V and J genes are TRBV7-9 and TRBJ2-2; D gene ambiguous. Germline CDR1 is SEHNR and CDR2 is FQNEAQ (reference sequence). With 1 base removed from V and 6 bases from J, the gap between germline ends came to 6 bases. The CDR3 is made up of 13 amino acids. CDR3 bases: TGTGCCAGCAGCTTAGGAGGATCCGGGGAGCTGTTTTTT. It yields the protein CASSLGGSGELFF.

The count of this clone is one. The chain carries TRBV7-8 and TRBJ1-1; D not certain. With 0 bases removed from V and 1 base from J, the gap between germline ends came to 9 bases. Germline V lookup: CDR1 SGHVS, CDR2 FQNEAQ. This CDR3 has 15 residues. CDR3 in amino acids: CASSLAGDGNTEAFF. CDR3 coding DNA: TGTGCCAGCAGCTTAGCCGGGGATGGGAACACTGAAGCTTTCTTT.

The J gene is TRBJ2-2, the V gene TRBV4-1, with TRBD2 identical over 9 bases. This CDR3 comprises 16 residues. J lost 4 bases, V lost 4 bases, and 7 bases had no gene match. Germline CDR1 reads MGHRA; CDR2 reads YSYEKL. CDR3 sequence (DNA): TGCGCCAGCAGCCTTTTTAGCGGGAGAGGCACCGGGGAGCTGTTTTTT. It yields the protein CASSLFSGRGTGELFF.

The gene calls are TRBV2 and TRBJ2-1; 11 bases are a match to TRBD2. After removal of 7 bases from V and 5 bases from J, the junction contained 4 bases not matched to a gene. CDR3 size: 14 residues. CDR1 is SNHLY, CDR2 FYNNEI, per germline. CDR3 bases: TGTGCCAGCAATCCGGGACTAGCGGACAATGAGCAGTTCTTC. Translated: CASNPGLADNEQFF.

The CDR3 sequence is CASSKDPDTNTGELFF. CDR3 in DNA: TGTGCCAGCTCCAAGGACCCGGACACCAACACCGGGGAGCTGTTTTTT. The chain carries TRBV25-1 and TRBJ2-2; D is perhaps TRBD1 (5 bases). Germline assignment: CDR1 MGHDK and CDR2 SYGVNS. The CDR3 consists of 16 residues. The V gene lost 8 bases and the J gene lost 2 bases, with 18 bases spanning the gap.

This rearrangement joins TRBV6-5 to TRBJ2-7, with TRBD2 matching over 8 bases. The germline CDR1 and CDR2 sequences are MNHEY and SVGAGI. This CDR3 is built from 14 residues. Germline trimming cut 2 bases from V and 7 bases from J; bases unmatched to any gene: 7. The CDR3 spells CASSYGAGVKEQYF. DNA of the CDR3: TGTGCCAGCAGTTACGGAGCGGGGGTTAAAGAGCAGTACTTC.

The V call is TRBV4-2, the J call TRBJ1-5; D is uncertain. The CDR3 spans 14 residues. The germline gives CDR1 LGHNA, CDR2 YNFKEQ. The V gene lost 2 bases and the J gene lost 4 bases, with 9 bases spanning the gap. This CDR3 reads CASSQSSVNQPQHF. The CDR3 region has the DNA TGTGCCAGCAGCCAATCATCGGTAAATCAGCCCCAGCATTTT.

The chain couples TRBV9 to TRBJ2-3; D possibly corresponds to TRBD2 (6 bases). This CDR3 region has 14 residues. V was trimmed by 3 bases and J by 10 bases, leaving 18 bases between them. From germline, CDR1 is SGDLS and CDR2 YYNGEE. The CDR3 is CASSGGGPSRAQYF. Here the CDR3 DNA reads TGTGCCAGCAGCGGAGGAGGGCCGAGCCGTGCGCAGTATTTT.

The chain has TRBV5-4 and TRBJ2-1; 9 bases map to TRBD2. The V and J ends lost 6 bases and 8 bases, in that order; junction bases with no gene match: 9. This CDR3 region has 14 residues. Germline V gene sequence: CDR1 SGHNT, CDR2 YYREEE (reference sequence). The CDR3 protein is CASTELAGVDEQFF. The CDR3 nucleotides are TGTGCCAGCACCGAATTAGCGGGAGTGGATGAGCAGTTCTTC. The full variable domain, in which reference TRBV5-4 and TRBJ2-1 provide the parts outside the CDR3, is ETGVTQSPTHLIKTRGQQVTLRCSSQSGHNTVSWYQQALGQGPQFIFQYYREEENGRGNFPPRFSGLQFPNYSSELNVNALELDDSALYLCASTELAGVDEQFFGPGTRLTVL.

V usage is TRBV4-3 and J usage is TRBJ2-1; 9 bases map to TRBD2. Germline-derived CDR1 and CDR2 are LGHNA and YSLEER. The V segment lost 4 bases and the J segment 6 bases; nucleotides outside the gene matches: 7. The CDR3 length is 15 residues. The CDR3 sequence: CASSPGLASTNEQFF. For the CDR3, the DNA is TGCGCCAGCAGCCCGGGACTAGCCTCGACCAATGAGCAGTTCTTC.

Details on this clone: Other DNA sequences of this sample code for an identical CDR3. This chain links TRBV10-3 with TRBJ1-1; a weak D match, TRBD1 (6 bases). Trimming left V 4 bases short and J 1 base short, with 13 bases between. This CDR3 is built from 15 residues. CDR1 and CDR2 (germline): ENHRY, SYGVKD. CDR3 DNA: TGTGCCATCAGTGGACGGCAGGGGAGGAACACTGAAGCTTTCTTT. Translating it yields CAISGRQGRNTEAFF.

The genes are TRBV7-8 and TRBJ2-1; D is unresolved. CDR3 size: 16 residues. In germline, CDR1 is SGHVS, CDR2 FQNEAQ. The V gene lost 2 bases and the J gene lost 4 bases, with 15 bases spanning the gap. CDR3 nucleotide sequence: TGTGCCAGCAGCTTACCGTCACCTATACTATACAATGAGCAGTTCTTC. Its protein product is CASSLPSPILYNEQFF.

V is TRBV7-2 and J is TRBJ2-3; the D gene is possibly TRBD2 (6 bases). This CDR3 has 15 residues. V was clipped by 8 bases and J by 1 base, with 16 bases between them. The germline V gene has CDR1 SGHTA and CDR2 FQGNSA. The CDR3 region is CASRPLRRGTDTQYF. The CDR3 DNA is TGTGCCAGCCGCCCCTTGAGGAGGGGCACAGATACGCAGTATTTT.

The chain carries TRBV7-9 and TRBJ1-6; 8 positions match TRBD1. With V trimmed by 1 base and J by 6 bases, 2 bases remained unmatched. CDR3 size: 15 residues. The germline CDR1 and CDR2 sequences are SEHNR and FQNEAQ (reference sequence). This CDR3 reads CASSLVQGANSPLHF. In DNA, the CDR3 is TGTGCCAGCAGCTTAGTCCAGGGGGCTAATTCACCCCTCCACTTT.

This clone has a single count. The V call is TRBV5-1, the J call TRBJ2-5, with 8 bases matching TRBD2. Germline V gene lookup returns CDR1 SGHRS and CDR2 YFSETQ. The trim removed 6 bases at V and 5 bases at J, leaving 12 bases unmatched. The CDR3 is made up of 15 amino acids. The CDR3 loop is CASNRPSGSRETQYF. The CDR3, as DNA: TGCGCCAGCAACCGACCCAGCGGGAGTCGGGAGACCCAGTACTTC.

This clone appeared a single time. The genes are TRBV28 and TRBJ2-7, with 9 positions matching TRBD2. Germline V lookup: CDR1 MDHEN, CDR2 SYDVKM. The CDR3 runs to 16 residues. The junction had 6 bases not matched to a gene; V was cut back by 2 bases and J by 1 base. CDR3 sequence: CASSLPTSGSSYEQYF. The CDR3 DNA reads TGTGCCAGCAGTTTACCGACTAGCGGAAGTTCCTACGAGCAGTACTTC.

This clone was detected once. This CDR3 is CASPPGGYNEQFF. In DNA form, the CDR3 reads TGTGCCAGCCCCCCCGGAGGGTACAATGAGCAGTTCTTC. The chain has TRBV28 and TRBJ2-1; possibly TRBD2 for D (6 bases). This CDR3 region has 13 residues. The germline V gene has CDR1 MDHEN and CDR2 SYDVKM. V was shortened by 8 bases and J by 4 bases, with 12 bases between the two germline ends.